The 26 T cell receptor beta chains listed next were all sequenced from one sample in a study of tumor-infiltrating lymphocytes in primary liver carcinoma. Each 20-30 mg portion of unsorted bulk tissue served as the source for co-extraction of RNA and DNA. Making TCR beta cDNA involved approximately 0.5 ug total RNA and a constant-region primer. Slightly modified ARM-PCR served as the procedure for the TCR beta libraries. These libraries came from three rounds of nested multiplex PCR. Both of the initial two PCR rounds ran for 10 cycles and employed TRBV1-TRBV30 forward primers alongside a C-beta reverse primer. TCRdb fed the multiplex PCR reads into MiXCR, producing one record per CDR3 protein. The data hold around 71,000 distinct CDR3 sequences, with around 75% observed a single time. Input material: liver tumor tissue from sampling region 4. As for subset: tumor region T4, right-lateral pole. The source is a woman between 55 and 75 years old with primary liver carcinoma and hepatitis B virus infection.

V usage is TRBV5-4 and J usage is TRBJ1-1; perhaps TRBD1 as D (5 bases). Germline V lookup: CDR1 SGHNT, CDR2 YYREEE (reference sequence). The V end was cut by 2 bases, the J end by 5 bases, with 13 bases between. There are 14 residues in the CDR3. The CDR3 loop is CASSLDSERTEAFF. CDR3 nucleotide sequence: TGTGCCAGCAGCTTAGACAGTGAGAGGACTGAAGCTTTCTTT.

The chain has TRBV11-2 and TRBJ2-7, with D possibly being TRBD2 (7 bases). Germline CDR1 and CDR2: SGHAT and FQNNGV. This CDR3 comprises 20 residues. The V end lost 8 bases, the J end lost 2 bases, and 34 bases lay between the germline ends. CDR3 coding DNA: TGTGCCAGCTGCGCCATTTCCAGACTAGGGGGAGGGCAGAAACCCTACGAGCAGTACTTC. As protein: CASCAISRLGGGQKPYEQYF.

With respect to this clonotype: As the CDR3 is not closed by the conserved phenylalanine or tryptophan, this likely results from a read error. This rearrangement joins TRBV14 to TRBJ2-7; TRBD2 matches at 11 bases. In germline, CDR1 is SGHDN, CDR2 FVKESK. This CDR3 has 13 amino acids. CDR3 sequence: CARSQLAGAGQYS. DNA of the CDR3: TGTGCCAGGAGCCAACTAGCGGGAGCAGGGCAGTACTCC.

Only one count was recorded for this clonotype. An end of the junction differs from the germline gene, which may be a read error. The V and J genes are TRBV29-1 and TRBJ2-1, with D unclear. The germline CDR1 and CDR2 sequences are SQVTM and ANQGSEA. The CDR3 runs to 14 residues. Here the CDR3 DNA reads TGCAGCATTGAACCGGCAGGATCCGGCAACGTGCAGTTCTTC. Protein product: CSIEPAGSGNVQFF.

About this clonotype itself: The junction differs from germline at one of its ends, possibly a read error. This CDR3 reads CASSLAGDTWELFF. DNA of the CDR3: TGTGCCAGCAGCTTAGCAGGGGACACCTGGGAGCTGTTTTTC. The chain carries TRBV11-3 and TRBJ2-2, with D perhaps matching TRBD1 (6 bases). The CDR3 sequence is 14 residues long. Germline values: CDR1 SGHNT, CDR2 YENEEA.

On this clonotype itself: A junction boundary mismatches the germline segment, possibly from a read error. V gene TRBV4-1 combines with J gene TRBJ2-1, with 9 bases identical to TRBD2. The CDR3 totals 18 residues. Germline lookup yields CDR1 MGHRA and CDR2 YSYEKL. CDR3: CASSQDPPGSGRDNEQFF. As DNA, the CDR3 is TGCGCTAGCAGCCAAGACCCCCCGGGTAGCGGGAGAGACAATGAGCAGTTCTTC.

This clonotype has only one observation. One end of the junction does not line up with germline, which may come from a read error. This chain uses TRBV10-3 with TRBJ2-5; 8 nucleotides line up with TRBD2. The CDR3 loop spans 14 amino acids. CDR1 and CDR2 (germline): ENHRY, SYGVKD. CDR3 sequence reads: CAIRGTSGQETRYF. The CDR3 coding sequence is TGTGCCATCCGCGGGACTAGTGGTCAAGAGACCCGGTACTTC.

Remarks on this clonotype: The junction does not match germline at one end; this may be a read error. The chain has TRBV11-2 and TRBJ2-3; D gene ambiguous. The CDR3 covers 14 residues. Germline V gene lookup returns CDR1 SGHAT and CDR2 FQNNGV. CDR3 sequence (DNA): TGTGCCAGCAGCTTAGTTGGGAACACGGATACGCAATATTTT. It specifies CASSLVGNTDTQYF.

Details on this clonotype: A read error may be the cause here, since a much bigger clone is one base away. This sequence joins TRBV5-1 and TRBJ2-2; TRBD2 matches 13 bases. The V gene end was trimmed by 4 bases and the J gene end by 10 bases; junction bases not matched to a gene: 7. The CDR3 runs to 15 residues. Germline CDR1 and CDR2: SGHRS and YFSETQ. The CDR3 loop is CASSPGLAGAEELFF. As DNA, the CDR3 is TGCGCCAGCAGCCCTGGACTAGCGGGAGCCGAGGAGCTGTTTTTT.

This chain links TRBV4-1 with TRBJ2-5; the D gene is possibly TRBD2 (5 bases). CDR3 length equals 17 residues. V dropped 7 bases and J dropped 3 bases, with 24 bases sitting between them. The germline gives CDR1 MGHRA, CDR2 YSYEKL. The CDR3, as DNA: TGCGCCAGCAACCCGTCTCCGGAACTAGTGGGAGAAGAGACCCAGTACTTC. Amino acids: CASNPSPELVGEETQYF.

This chain uses TRBV11-2 with TRBJ1-2, with 8 nucleotides matching TRBD1. The ends lost 4 bases at V and 5 bases at J; junction bases unmatched: 6. Germline loops: CDR1 SGHAT, CDR2 FQNNGV. The CDR3 sequence is 14 residues long. The CDR3 bases are TGTGCCAGCAGCTCCGACAGGGGTGGGTATGGCTACACCTTC. Translating gives CASSSDRGGYGYTF. Full variable domain (missing parts from reference TRBV11-2 and TRBJ1-2): EAGVAQSPRYKIIEKRQSVAFWCNPISGHATLYWYQQILGQGPKLLIQFQNNGVVDDSQLPKDRFSAERLKGVDSTLKIQPAKLEDSAVYLCASSSDRGGYGYTFGSGTRLTVV.

The J gene is TRBJ2-3, the V gene TRBV29-1, with 9 bases lining up with TRBD1. This CDR3 region has 17 residues. V trimming: 7 bases; J trimming: 4 bases; junction bases outside the gene matches: 18. Germline CDR1 reads SQVTM; CDR2 reads ANQGSEA. The CDR3 DNA reads TGCAGCGATGAGTTCATTGGACAGGGGAATGCCGCAGATACGCAGTATTTT. Its protein is CSDEFIGQGNAADTQYF.

Comment on this clonotype: The junction and the germline gene differ at one end; a read error may be behind it. The V and J genes are TRBV5-1 and TRBJ2-3; TRBD2 matches at 11 bases. The CDR3 sequence is 15 residues long. Germline V gives CDR1 SGHRS, CDR2 YFSETQ. The CDR3 nucleotides read TGCGCCAGCGCTACTAGCGGGAGTCCCCCAGATATGCAGTATTTT. Translation: CASATSGSPPDMQYF.

About this clonotype itself: A read error may account for a junction end that differs from germline. V gene TRBV6-5 combines with J gene TRBJ2-4; D is undetermined. CDR3 length: 16 residues. Germline CDR1 MNHEY, CDR2 SVGAGI. In nucleotides, the CDR3 is TGTGCCAGCAGCCAAAACCGGTACAGAGTCCCAAACATTCAGTATTTC. Translating gives CASSQNRYRVPNIQYF.

A note on this clonotype: The CDR3 carries no conserved terminal phenylalanine or tryptophan, so it likely arises from a read error. CDR3 in amino acids: CASAPPGNLYEQYL. For the CDR3, the DNA is TGTGCTAGTGCCCCACCGGGGAACCTTTACGAGCAGTACCTC. The gene calls are TRBV12-5 and TRBJ2-7; possible D gene TRBD2, 5 bases. The V and J ends lost 7 bases and 4 bases respectively, with 17 bases between them. The CDR3 totals 14 residues. The germline V gene has CDR1 LGHNT and CDR2 FRNRAP.

In regard to this clonotype: A much larger clone is a single base away; this may be a read error. The chain combines TRBV7-9 with TRBJ1-2, with D unclear. The CDR3 spans 12 residues. CDR1 and CDR2 (germline): SEHNR, FQNEAQ (reference sequence). The CDR3: CASSPTQGGYIF. CDR3 in DNA: TGTGCCAGCAGCCCCACCCAAGGTGGCTACATCTTC. Looking up the rest from reference TRBV7-9 and TRBJ1-2 gives the full variable domain: DTGVSQNPRHKITKRGQNVTFRCDPISEHNRLYWYRQTLGQGPEFLTYFQNEAQLEKSRLLSDRFSAERPKGSFSTLEIQRTEQGDSAMYLCASSPTQGGYIFGSGTRLTVV.

The J gene is TRBJ2-5, the V gene TRBV6-1, with D possibly matching TRBD1 (5 bases). The length of the CDR3 is 15 residues. V was shortened by 7 bases and J by 1 base, with 16 bases between the two germline ends. Looked up from germline, CDR1 is MNHNS and CDR2 is SASEGT. CDR3 amino acids: CASKARVLIQETQYF. The CDR3 DNA reads as TGTGCCAGCAAGGCCAGGGTTCTTATCCAAGAGACCCAGTACTTC.

Turning to this clonotype: Compared with germline, one end of the junction differs, possibly owing to a read error. This chain links TRBV6-5 with TRBJ2-2, with TRBD2 matching over 9 bases. Germline CDR1 reads MNHEY; CDR2 reads SVGAGI. The CDR3 consists of 15 residues. CDR3 sequence: CVSSYSASGNGELFF. CDR3 in DNA: TGTGTCAGCAGTTACTCGGCTAGCGGGAACGGGGAGCTGTTTTTT.

Comment on this clonotype: A read error may explain this, as a much larger clone is one base away. The rearrangement joins TRBV28 to TRBJ2-1; 13 bases match TRBD2. Per germline, CDR1 MDHEN and CDR2 SYDVKM. The CDR3 covers 15 residues. The trim removed 5 bases at V and 8 bases at J, leaving 6 bases unmatched. The CDR3 sequence: CASSLWTSGGYEQFF. Written as DNA, the CDR3 is TGTGCCAGCAGTCTCTGGACTAGCGGGGGCTATGAGCAGTTCTTC.

The genes are TRBV25-1 and TRBJ1-1, with D unclear. The V end was cut by 3 bases, the J end by 13 bases, with 15 bases between. CDR3 size: 12 residues. Germline lookup yields CDR1 MGHDK and CDR2 SYGVNS. The CDR3 nucleotides are TGTGCCAGCAGTGAGGTTAGGCCTGGAGGTTTCTTT. Translated, it gives CASSEVRPGGFF.

Comment on this clonotype: One end of the junction does not line up with germline, which may come from a read error. The chain recombines TRBV11-1 with TRBJ2-7, with D possibly called TRBD1 or TRBD2 (6 bases each). Per germline, CDR1 SGHAT and CDR2 FQDESV (reference sequence). The CDR3 is made up of 15 amino acids. Written as DNA, the CDR3 is TGTGCCAACAGCTCTCGGACAGCAGGACTACGCGAGCGGTACTTC. Protein sequence: CANSSRTAGLRERYF.

Turning to this clonotype: A much larger clone lies a single base off, so this may be a read error. The V and J genes are TRBV30 and TRBJ2-5; D not resolved. Trimming took 0 bases from V and 1 from J, leaving 9 bases between them. Germline CDR1 GTSNPN, CDR2 SVGIG (reference sequence). The CDR3 contains 14 residues. DNA for the CDR3: TGTGCCTGGAGTGTAGGGCACCTCCAAGAGACCCAGTACTTC. Translation: CAWSVGHLQETQYF.

Of note for this clonotype: Since the CDR3 does not end with the conserved phenylalanine or tryptophan, this likely comes from a read error. The chain carries TRBV5-1 and TRBJ2-1; TRBD2 agrees at 11 bases. Germline V lookup: CDR1 SGHRS, CDR2 YFSETQ. CDR3 length: 16 amino acids. Germline trimming cut 4 bases from V and 7 bases from J; bases unmatched to any gene: 10. CDR3 in DNA: TGCGCCAGCAGCACGGGGCTAGCGGGAGGTAGAAATGAGCAGTTCTCC. Translated: CASSTGLAGGRNEQFS.

The chain has TRBV15 and TRBJ2-3; TRBD2 agrees at 10 bases. The trim removed 0 bases at V and 1 base at J, leaving 7 bases unmatched. The CDR3 is made up of 18 amino acids. The germline V gene encodes CDR1 LNHNV and CDR2 YYDKDF (reference sequence). In DNA, the CDR3 is TGTGCCACCAGCAGAGAGGTGGCTAGCGGGAGAGGCACAGATACGCAGTATTTT. It is translated as CATSREVASGRGTDTQYF. Combining the CDR3 with reference TRBV15 and TRBJ2-3 gives the whole variable domain DAMVIQNPRYQVTQFGKPVTLSCSQTLNHNVMYWYQQKSSQAPKLLFHYYDKDFNNEADTPDNFQSRRPNTSFCFLDIRSPGLGDTAMYLCATSREVASGRGTDTQYFGPGTRLTVL.

About this clonotype: A read error is likely, as this CDR3 ends without the conserved phenylalanine or tryptophan. The rearrangement links TRBV20-1 to TRBJ2-1; maybe TRBD1 (6 bases). The V end lost 3 bases, the J end lost 8 bases, and 29 bases lay between the germline ends. The germline CDR1 and CDR2 sequences are DFQATT and SNEGSKA (reference sequence). The length of the CDR3 is 18 residues. The CDR3 reads CSARRFKSGTPGHYEQFL. The CDR3 nucleotides are TGCAGTGCTAGGAGATTTAAATCCGGGACACCTGGGCACTATGAGCAGTTCCTC.

Regarding this clonotype: No conserved phenylalanine or tryptophan is present at the end of the CDR3, so a read error is the likely explanation. The limits of the CDR3 on the DNA are not certain, so only TCRdb's listed CDR3 is given. The chain recombines TRBV6-1 with TRBJ1-2. Germline CDR1 MNHNS, CDR2 SASEGT. 15 amino acids form the CDR3, both terminal residues included. CDR3 region: CASSEAWGFHYGYIS.